The source of this T cell receptor (delta chain) is a study of gamma-delta T cells after stem cell transplantation (dated by TCRdb to about 2016). Library generation was performed with RT-PCR. Reads for this sample came from an Illumina MiSeq. Clones were re-identified by TCRdb from the public reads with CATT, and rows with the same DNA were merged. The sample table contains 1,200 or so delta-chain clones; only one count was recorded for 5.5% to 6% of them. The top ten clones comprise approximately 45% of the sample. CDR1 and CDR2, per the germline V gene, are GEAIGNYY and EKD. The CDR3 contains 22 residues, cysteine and phenylalanine counted. Kept here is only the CDR3 DNA, which spans 66 bases and is read in frame from base 1. As concerns this clone: It has no known antigen specificity. This probably arose from a read error, given a far larger clone one base away. This sample also contains other DNA sequences that code for the same CDR3.

The chain is made from TRDV2 and TRDJ3; TRDD3 fits 12 bases in the junction. This receptor was taken from a human donor. It is not recorded whose cells these are; they may come from a transplant donor. The sample consisted of gamma-delta T cells. The CDR3 sequence is CACDTLLGDTPEVSWDTRQMFF. The nucleotides read TGTGCCTGCGACACCCTACTGGGGGATACCCCGGAGGTCTCCTGGGACACCCGACAGATGTTTTTC.